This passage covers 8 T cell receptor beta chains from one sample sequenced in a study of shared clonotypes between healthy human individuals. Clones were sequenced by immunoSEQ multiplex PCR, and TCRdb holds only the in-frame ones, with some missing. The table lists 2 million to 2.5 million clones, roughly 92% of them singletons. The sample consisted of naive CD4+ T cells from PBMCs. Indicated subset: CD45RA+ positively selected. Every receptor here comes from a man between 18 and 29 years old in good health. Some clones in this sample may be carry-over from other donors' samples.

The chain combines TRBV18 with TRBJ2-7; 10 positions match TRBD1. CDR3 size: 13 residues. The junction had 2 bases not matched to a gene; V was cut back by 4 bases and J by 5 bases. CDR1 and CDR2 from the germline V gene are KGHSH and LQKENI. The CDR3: CASSRDRGNEQYF. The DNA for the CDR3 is TGTGCCAGCTCACGGGACAGGGGCAACGAGCAGTACTTC. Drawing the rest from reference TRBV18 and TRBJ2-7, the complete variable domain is NAGVMQNPRHLVRRRGQEARLRCSPMKGHSHVYWYRQLPEEGLKFMVYLQKENIIDESGMPKERFSAEFPKEGPSILRIQQVVRGDSAAYFCASSRDRGNEQYFGPGTRLTVT.

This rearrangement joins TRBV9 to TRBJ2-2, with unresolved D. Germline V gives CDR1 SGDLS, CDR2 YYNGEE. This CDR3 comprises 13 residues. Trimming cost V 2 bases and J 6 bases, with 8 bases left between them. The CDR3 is CASSVLVAGELFF. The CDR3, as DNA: TGTGCCAGCAGCGTCCTTGTCGCCGGGGAGCTGTTTTTT.

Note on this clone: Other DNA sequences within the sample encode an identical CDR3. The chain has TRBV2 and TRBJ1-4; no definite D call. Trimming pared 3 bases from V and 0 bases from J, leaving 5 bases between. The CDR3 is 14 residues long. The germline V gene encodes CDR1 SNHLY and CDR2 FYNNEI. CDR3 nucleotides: TGTGCCAGCAGTGACAGACCAACTAATGAAAAACTGTTTTTT. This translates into CASSDRPTNEKLFF.

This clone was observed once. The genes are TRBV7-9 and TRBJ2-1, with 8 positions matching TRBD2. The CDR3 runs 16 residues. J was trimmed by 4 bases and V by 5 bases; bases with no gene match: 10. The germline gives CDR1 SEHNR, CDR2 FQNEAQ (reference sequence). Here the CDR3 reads CASSNPTSGAYNEQFF. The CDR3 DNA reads TGTGCCAGCAGCAACCCAACTAGCGGAGCTTACAATGAGCAGTTCTTC.

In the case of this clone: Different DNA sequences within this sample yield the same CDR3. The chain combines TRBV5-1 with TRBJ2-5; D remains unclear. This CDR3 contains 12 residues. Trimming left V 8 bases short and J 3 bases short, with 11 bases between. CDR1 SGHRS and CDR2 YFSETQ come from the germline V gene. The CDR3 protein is CASSPEEETQYF. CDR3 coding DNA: TGCGCCAGTTCCCCGGAAGAAGAGACCCAGTACTTC.

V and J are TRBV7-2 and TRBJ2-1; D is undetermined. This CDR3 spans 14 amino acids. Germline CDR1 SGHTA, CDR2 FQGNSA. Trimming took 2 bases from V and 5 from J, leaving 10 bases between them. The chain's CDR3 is CASSLTGVNNEQFF. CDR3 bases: TGTGCCAGCAGCTTAACGGGCGTCAACAATGAGCAGTTCTTC.

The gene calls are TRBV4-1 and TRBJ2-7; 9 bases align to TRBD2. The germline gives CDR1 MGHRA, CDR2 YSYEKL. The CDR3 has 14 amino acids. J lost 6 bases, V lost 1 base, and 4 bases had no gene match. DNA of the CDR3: TGCGCCAGCAGCCAAGTTGGCGGGAGGGGCGAGCAGTACTTC. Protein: CASSQVGGRGEQYF.

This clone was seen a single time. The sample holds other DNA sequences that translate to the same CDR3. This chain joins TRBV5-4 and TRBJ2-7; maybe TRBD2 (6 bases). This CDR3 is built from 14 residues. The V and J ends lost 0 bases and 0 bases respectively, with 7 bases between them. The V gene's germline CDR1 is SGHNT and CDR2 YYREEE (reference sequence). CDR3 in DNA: TGTGCCAGCAGCTTGGGCGGGACCTCCTACGAGCAGTACTTC. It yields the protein CASSLGGTSYEQYF.